The T cell receptor beta chain described here comes from a study of blood T cells in healthy people across ages (dated by TCRdb to between 2015 and 2016). Regarding the research as a whole: Template switching captured roughly one uniquely barcoded TCR beta cDNA molecule per two T cells in model experiments. The donors were split into four age groups: young (average about 16 years), middle-aged (about 40), aged (roughly 68) and long-lived (approximately 80). The study analyzed two additional independent replicas of 1 million unique cDNA reads from the same blood draw for two donors, one aged 18 to 30 and one aged 80 or older. To track age-related changes in TCR beta repertoire diversity, the study relied on deep sequencing normalized with unique cDNA molecular identifiers. Donors of different ages were randomly distributed across sequencing lanes to avoid experimental bias. Paper-wide results and their limitations: Observed TCR beta diversity per million T cells fell roughly linearly with age, and a significant reduction was already apparent by age about 38. Compared with the aged group, the long-lived group had more naive CD4+ T cells, fewer expanded clones and increased TCR diversity, suggesting age selection. Estimates of total diversity based on one million sequenced T cells were regarded as lower bounds and as underestimates. Because donor CMV infection status was unknown, age-related changes in expanded clonotypes were potentially confounded. Because profiling used bulk unsorted PBMCs, naive and antigen-experienced compartments could not be compared conclusively. The percentage of naive T cells measured by flow cytometry correlated strongly with observed TCR beta diversity.

Libraries were built with 5' RACE. Instrument on record: Illumina HiSeq 2500. A second PCR of 7 to 11 cycles was run with a J-beta primer mix and a sample-barcoded 5' primer. A template-switch 5' adaptor carrying 12 random nucleotides introduced a unique molecular identifier onto each TCR beta cDNA molecule. Each sample yielded at least 2.5 million CDR3-containing paired-end reads. First-strand cDNA synthesis was performed from all RNA using the Mint cDNA synthesis kit, with priming by a TRBC-specific oligonucleotide. All cDNA was treated with uracil-DNA glycosylase and then went through a first 18-cycle PCR with the universal primers M1SS and BC2_uni_R. The paper's processing steps were these. Each sample was normalized by randomly selecting 1 million high-quality reads, each carrying a distinct molecular identifier. Reads sharing molecular identifiers were discarded rather than binned into consensus sequences. MiTCR, set to a Q25 quality threshold and the strictest error-elimination algorithm, was used for CDR3 identification, clonotype clustering and error correction. A nonparametric unseen species model using Euler transformation provided a lower-bound estimate of total TCR beta diversity. The raw public data were reprocessed by TCRdb itself: fastp quality trimming at Q25, MiXCR clonotype calling, in-frame beta chains only. Duplicate CDR3 protein sequences are folded into a single record with the most common DNA and genes. TCRdb, not the authors, supplied the V and J calls. This sample has 850,000 to 1,300,000 distinct CDR3 sequences in its table, and 45% of those were observed once. Around 18% of the sample is taken by the ten largest.

Systemically healthy Caucasian individuals from Russia, about 38 in total and aged roughly 6 to 100 years, were included as donors. Approximately 9 milliliters of peripheral blood were collected from each donor into EDTA-treated Vacutainer tubes. Ficoll-Paque density-gradient centrifugation was used to isolate PBMCs, with at least 6.5 million per sample. Total RNA, at least 6 micrograms per sample, was extracted from PBMCs with Trizol reagent. For every donor, flow cytometry on a PBMC aliquot measured the percentage of naive CD45RAhigh/CD27high T cells. A remark on this clonotype: Its antigen is currently not known. Per-base qualities were not stored, and no clone one base away is much larger.

The clonotype comes from a woman between 55 and 75 years old in good health. Material for sequencing was blood.

For the CDR3, the sequence is CASSYGGRPYNEQFF. The DNA is TGTGCCAGCAGTTACGGTGGGAGGCCCTACAATGAGCAGTTCTTC. This chain is built from TRBV6-5 and TRBJ2-1, with TRBD2 as a weak D call on 6 bases. As encoded in the germline V gene, CDR1 is MNHEY while CDR2 is SVGAGI. Including the terminal cysteine and phenylalanine, the CDR3 comprises 15 residues. Just CDR3 DNA is preserved here, 45 bases in frame from base 1. Relative to germline, V is 2 bases shorter and J is 2 bases shorter, with 10 bases between their ends.